Listed below are T cell receptor beta chains from one sample, sequenced in a study of blood T cells in healthy people across ages. TCRdb reprocessed the 5' RACE reads with MiXCR, giving one entry per CDR3 protein. The sample shows 1.5 million to 2 million distinct CDR3 sequences, about 30% of them seen only once. The specimen was blood. Receptors originate from a woman in her 30s in good health. The CDR3 runs from the conserved cysteine through the conserved F or W. D genes are given only for firm matches. Rows may omit the clone size; those that give it use once, few, many or a size class.

clone_size,j_call,v_call,d_call,cdr3_nt,cdr3_aa
many,TRBJ2-5,TRBV20-1,.,TGCAGCGCGACTCAAGAGACCCAGTACTTC,CSATQETQYF
once,TRBJ2-2,TRBV29-1,TRBD2,TGCAGCGCGCCGGGACTAGGATTTGAGGACACCGGGGAGCTGTTTTTT,CSAPGLGFEDTGELFF
.,TRBJ2-7,TRBV18,.,TGTGCCAGCTCATTCCGAGCGGCCGGGCCTTACGAGCAGTACTTC,CASSFRAAGPYEQYF
few,TRBJ1-5,TRBV12-3/TRBV12-4,.,TGTGCCAGCAGGAACAGGGCCGCGGGGCAGCCCCAGCATTTT,CASRNRAAGQPQHF
many,TRBJ2-7,TRBV10-3,.,TGTGCCATCGCGGGGGCTACCGACGAGCAGTACTTC,CAIAGATDEQYF
.,TRBJ1-2,TRBV29-1,.,TGCAGCGGCCGGATAGGGGACTATGGCTACACCTTC,CSGRIGDYGYTF
few,TRBJ2-7,TRBV20-1,.,TGCAGTGCTAGCCGAACGGTTAATAGCGTATACGAGCAGTACTTC,CSASRTVNSVYEQYF
.,TRBJ2-1,TRBV29-1,TRBD2,TGCAGCGCTTTTAGCGGGAGTCTCTCCTACAATGAGCAGTTCTTC,CSAFSGSLSYNEQFF
.,TRBJ1-2,TRBV18,.,TGTGCCAGCTCACCCCGTAATAGAGCGGATGGCTACACCTTC,CASSPRNRADGYTF
.,TRBJ2-1,TRBV7-3,TRBD2,TGTGCCAGCAGCTTAACTGGCGGTGGCGGGGGGTACAATGAGCAGTTCTTC,CASSLTGGGGGYNEQFF
many,TRBJ2-1,TRBV6-5,.,TGTGCCAGCAGTTACAACCAGGGGTTGGGCAATGAGCAGTTCTTC,CASSYNQGLGNEQFF
many,TRBJ2-1,TRBV27,TRBD1,TGTGCCAGCAGCCGGCAGGGGGCGTTCTACAATGAGCAGTTCTTC,CASSRQGAFYNEQFF
.,TRBJ1-5,TRBV2,TRBD1,TGTGCCAGCAGTGCGGACAGGGTCCGCGGTCAGCCCCAGCATTTT,CASSADRVRGQPQHF
.,TRBJ2-7,TRBV4-1,.,TGCGCCAGCAGCCCTACTACTTCCGGGGGCCCCTACGAGCAGTACTTC,CASSPTTSGGPYEQYF
many,TRBJ1-5,TRBV28,.,TGCGCCAGCAGCTTGGGGGGGATCAATCAGCCCCAGCATTTT,CASSLGGINQPQHF
few,TRBJ2-3,TRBV30,.,TGTGCCTGGAGTGCCTCTAGGAGCACAGATACGCAGTATTTT,CAWSASRSTDTQYF
few,TRBJ2-7,TRBV28,TRBD1,TGTGCCAGCAGTTTACCCACAGGGGGCTCCTGCGAGCAGTACTTC,CASSLPTGGSCEQYF
few,TRBJ2-5,TRBV20-1,.,TGCAGTGCTAGAGAACCCCTTAGGGAGACCCAGTACTTC,CSAREPLRETQYF
few,TRBJ2-5,TRBV10-3,.,TGTGCCACGACAAATGGAGGGAGGCAAGAGACCCAGTACTTC,CATTNGGRQETQYF
many,TRBJ2-7,TRBV4-1,.,TGCGCCAGCAGCCAAGACAGATTGGTTAGGGAGCAGTACTTC,CASSQDRLVREQYF
once,TRBJ2-3,TRBV5-1,.,TGCGCCAGCAGCTTTACAGACGTGGACAGCACAGATACGCAGTATTTT,CASSFTDVDSTDTQYF
.,TRBJ2-7,TRBV2,.,TGTGCCAGCCCCGGGGCCCCGAACCCCTACAATGAGCAGTACTTC,CASPGAPNPYNEQYF
few,TRBJ1-5,TRBV12-3/TRBV12-4,TRBD1,TGTGCCAGCAGGGAAGGGACAGCCAATCAGCCCCAGCATTTT,CASREGTANQPQHF
.,TRBJ2-5,TRBV10-2,.,TGCGCCAGCAGTGATGATCCGCGTCCCGAGACCCAGTACTTC,CASSDDPRPETQYF
few,TRBJ1-5,TRBV12-3/TRBV12-4,.,TGTGCCAGCAGTTTAACACAAGGGAGTGAGCAGCCCCAGCATTTT,CASSLTQGSEQPQHF
.,TRBJ1-1,TRBV11-2,.,TGTGCCCCGAAGGGGGGGCCGGTCACTGAAGCTTTCTTT,CAPKGGPVTEAFF
.,TRBJ2-3,TRBV12-3/TRBV12-4,TRBD1,TGTGCCAGCAGCAACAGGGGGAGGACAGATACGCAGTATTTT,CASSNRGRTDTQYF
.,TRBJ2-3,TRBV12-3/TRBV12-4,.,TGTGCCAGCAGGTCGACCTTAGATACGCAGTATTTT,CASRSTLDTQYF
.,TRBJ1-4,TRBV6-2/TRBV6-3,TRBD1,TGTGCCAGCAGTTACCGACCGGGACAGGCTAATGAAAAACTGTTTTTT,CASSYRPGQANEKLFF
few,TRBJ2-5,TRBV2,TRBD1,TGTGCCAGCAGTTGGGACAGGGAAGAAGAGACCCAGTACTTC,CASSWDREEETQYF
many,TRBJ2-6,TRBV7-2,.,TGTGCCAGCAGCCGAGGCGGGGCCCGCTCTGGGGCCAACGTCCTGACTTTC,CASSRGGARSGANVLTF
few,TRBJ2-7,TRBV10-3,.,TGTGCCATCAGCACCACCCACGAGCAGTACTTC,CAISTTHEQYF
few,TRBJ2-5,TRBV2,TRBD1,TGTGCCAGTACAGGGGTTCAAGAGACCCAGTACTTC,CASTGVQETQYF
.,TRBJ2-1,TRBV7-9,.,TGTGCCAGCAGCGGTCCCTGGGGTGAGCAGTTCTTC,CASSGPWGEQFF
once,TRBJ1-6,TRBV7-2,.,TGTGCCAGCAGCTTGGGGGGGAGAGATTCACCCCTCCACTTT,CASSLGGRDSPLHF
.,TRBJ2-1,TRBV11-3,TRBD1,TGTGCCAGCAGCGTAGGGGGCACCCCCATCAATGAGCAGTTCTTC,CASSVGGTPINEQFF
few,TRBJ2-3,TRBV10-2,.,TGCGCCAGCAGGGACTTTGGGCAGGGGGATACGCAGTATTTT,CASRDFGQGDTQYF
.,TRBJ2-7,TRBV5-5,.,TGTGCCGGCAGCCTCGCGGACACCTCTGCCTACGAGCAGTACTTC,CAGSLADTSAYEQYF
.,TRBJ2-1,TRBV10-3,TRBD1,TGTGCCATCAGTGAGATAGGACAGGGGCTGAATGAGCAGTTCTTC,CAISEIGQGLNEQFF
.,TRBJ2-3,TRBV6-1,TRBD2,TGTGCCAGCATTCCGGGGGGGCCAACAGATACGCAGTATTTT,CASIPGGPTDTQYF
few,TRBJ2-7,TRBV7-9,.,TGTGCCAGCAGCCTCCCGCAGGCTGCGGGGGAGCAGTACTTC,CASSLPQAAGEQYF
few,TRBJ2-1,TRBV3-1,.,TGTGCCAGCAGCCCCGAAAAGGATGAGCAGTTCTTC,CASSPEKDEQFF
few,TRBJ2-3,TRBV9,.,TGTGCCAGCAGCGTTTACCTGAGCACAGATACGCAGTATTTT,CASSVYLSTDTQYF
few,TRBJ2-3,TRBV4-2,TRBD2,TGTGCCAGCAGCCAAGGGGTACTAGCGCGCACAGATACGCAGTATTTT,CASSQGVLARTDTQYF
few,TRBJ1-4,TRBV12-3/TRBV12-4,TRBD1,TGTGCCAGTAGTACAGGACAGGGTGTCGGCTGGGGTGAAAAACTGTTTTTT,CASSTGQGVGWGEKLFF
few,TRBJ2-2,TRBV29-1,.,TGCAGCACTGGGGCAGCGAACACCGGGGAGCTGTTTTTT,CSTGAANTGELFF
.,TRBJ2-1,TRBV29-1,TRBD2,TGCAGCGTCCCCTTACTAGCGGGAGAGCTCTACAATGAGCAGTTCTTC,CSVPLLAGELYNEQFF
few,TRBJ2-3,TRBV6-2/TRBV6-3,TRBD2,TGTGCCAGCAGTTACGTAGCGGGAGGGCCTACAGATACGCAGTATTTT,CASSYVAGGPTDTQYF
few,TRBJ2-3,TRBV7-2,TRBD2,TGTGCCAGCAGCCCACAGACTAGCCGGGTGAAAGATACGCAGTATTTT,CASSPQTSRVKDTQYF
few,TRBJ1-2,TRBV3-1,TRBD1,TGTGCCAGCAGCCAAGAATTCGGACAGGGGGCTTATGGCTACACCTTC,CASSQEFGQGAYGYTF
many,TRBJ2-7,TRBV10-3,.,TGTGCCATCAGTGATCTTCTCAGCTCCTACGAGCAGTACTTC,CAISDLLSSYEQYF
.,TRBJ2-4,TRBV5-1,TRBD2,TGCGCCAGCAGCCTGGGGACTAGCGGGTACCAGAGCTCCTACAATGAGCAGTACTTC,CASSLGTSGYQSSYNEQYF
.,TRBJ2-7,TRBV5-1,TRBD2,TGCGCCAGCACTTCGACGGGGGGTTCGGACGAGCAGTACTTC,CASTSTGGSDEQYF